Listed here are 20 T cell receptor beta chains from one sample, sequenced in a study of blood T cell repertoires in COVID-19. The data were produced by immunoSEQ multiplex PCR, yet TCRdb's version contains in-frame clones alone and is incomplete. The sample includes some 460,000 clones, 80% to 90% of them seen just once. Sequencing was carried out using peripheral blood. The origin of the receptors is a woman aged 25 to 39 with acute or convalescent COVID-19.

The chain recombines TRBV27 with TRBJ2-5; D is uncertain. The CDR3 consists of 19 residues. V shed 0 bases and J shed 2 bases, with 22 bases lying between them. Per the germline V gene, CDR1 is MNHEY and CDR2 is SMNVEV (reference sequence). Here the CDR3 DNA reads TGTGCCAGCAGTTTATCAACAACGAGGAGACTCCTTGGACAAGAGACCCAGTACTTC. This sequence encodes CASSLSTTRRLLGQETQYF.

The chain employs TRBV13 and TRBJ1-2; TRBD1 is a possible D gene (5 bases). CDR1 and CDR2 (germline): PRHDT, FYEKMQ (reference sequence). CDR3 size: 14 residues. V lost 3 bases to trimming and J lost 6 bases, with 14 bases between them. CDR3 sequence: CASSFRVVLDGYTF. CDR3 DNA sequence: TGTGCCAGCAGCTTCAGGGTTGTCTTGGATGGCTACACCTTC.

V usage is TRBV2 and J usage is TRBJ2-1; 9 positions match TRBD2. The germline V gene has CDR1 SNHLY and CDR2 FYNNEI. V trimming: 8 bases; J trimming: 6 bases; junction bases outside the gene matches: 2. This CDR3 has 12 amino acids. In DNA form, the CDR3 reads TGTGCCAGCGGGACTAGCATCAATGAGCAGTTCTTC. Its translation is CASGTSINEQFF.

V usage is TRBV3-1 (or the pseudogene TRBV3-2) and J usage is TRBJ2-5; D possibly corresponds to TRBD2 (6 bases). The V and J ends lost 3 bases and 5 bases respectively, with 13 bases between them. CDR3 length equals 14 residues. From germline, CDR1 is LGHDT and CDR2 YNNKEL (reference sequence). This chain's CDR3 is CASSQDAGGETQYF. CDR3 nucleotides: TGTGCCAGCAGCCAGGACGCCGGGGGTGAGACCCAGTACTTC.

V gene TRBV2 combines with J gene TRBJ2-2, with TRBD2 matching over 11 bases. The CDR3 totals 16 residues. Germline V CDR1 and CDR2: SNHLY, FYNNEI. V lost 8 bases, J lost 6 bases, and 11 bases stayed unmatched. The CDR3 loop is CASRLRSGGAPGELFF. CDR3 bases: TGTGCCAGCCGGCTCCGTAGCGGGGGGGCCCCCGGGGAGCTGTTTTTT.

The J gene is TRBJ1-2, the V gene TRBV7-2, with TRBD1 matching over 7 bases. J gave up 4 bases and V 1 base, and 6 bases lay outside the gene matches. Germline CDR1 is SGHTA and CDR2 is FQGNSA. CDR3 length: 15 residues. CDR3 residues: CASSLGQGGTYGYTF. The DNA of the CDR3 is TGTGCCAGCAGCTTAGGTCAGGGGGGTACCTATGGCTACACCTTC.

J is TRBJ1-2 and V is TRBV4-1; tentative D call: TRBD1 (6 bases). The CDR3 has 11 residues. The V end lost 2 bases, the J end lost 14 bases, and 12 bases lay between the germline ends. CDR1 is MGHRA, CDR2 YSYEKL, per germline. The CDR3 DNA is TGCGCCAGCAGCCAATTGGGGGCCCCGACCTTC. It translates to CASSQLGAPTF.

This clone has a handful of counts. The gene calls are TRBV7-2 and TRBJ1-6, with D uncertain. Germline V gives CDR1 SGHTA, CDR2 FQGNSA. The CDR3 is 13 residues long. V was pared by 4 bases and J by 8 bases, with 9 bases between. The CDR3 sequence is CASSWLQHSPLHF. Written as DNA, the CDR3 is TGTGCCAGCAGCTGGCTACAGCATTCACCCCTCCACTTT.

The chain employs TRBV10-1 and TRBJ1-6, with a possible D match to TRBD1 (5 bases). This CDR3 is built from 15 residues. Trimming cost V 2 bases and J 4 bases, with 9 bases left between them. CDR1 is WNHNN and CDR2 is SYGVQD in the germline V gene (reference sequence). CDR3 nucleotides: TGCGCCAGCAGTGAGGGAGGGGCGTATAATTCACCCCTCCACTTT. As protein: CASSEGGAYNSPLHF.

This chain connects TRBV28 to TRBJ1-1; no clear D gene. Germline values: CDR1 MDHEN, CDR2 SYDVKM. CDR3 length equals 15 residues. The V and J ends lost 6 bases and 4 bases respectively, with 18 bases between them. As DNA, the CDR3 is TGTGCCAGCAGCCCCCCGGCAACCGGCGGCACTGAAGCTTTCTTT. As protein: CASSPPATGGTEAFF.

CDR3 coding DNA: TGTGCCAGCAGTGAAAGGCGGGGCCTTTCGCGTGAGACCCAGTACTTC. Translated: CASSERRGLSRETQYF. The chain joins TRBV25-1 to TRBJ2-5; a weak D match, TRBD2 (6 bases). Germline-derived CDR1 and CDR2 are MGHDK and SYGVNS. The CDR3 extends over 16 amino acids. The V gene lost 2 bases and the J gene lost 5 bases, with 18 bases spanning the gap. Looking up the rest from reference TRBV25-1 and TRBJ2-5 gives the full variable domain: EADIYQTPRYLVIGTGKKITLECSQTMGHDKMYWYQQDPGMELHLIHYSYGVNSTEKGDLSSESTVSRIRTEHFPLTLESARPSHTSQYLCASSERRGLSRETQYFGPGTRLLVL.

This clone showed up just once. CDR3 nucleotides: TGCGCCAGCAGCGCGGTCCAGGGGGCTACCGGGGAGCTGTTTTTT. The encoded protein is CASSAVQGATGELFF. V usage is TRBV5-1 and J usage is TRBJ2-2, with 8 bases aligning to TRBD1. Germline assignment: CDR1 SGHRS and CDR2 YFSETQ. After removal of 4 bases from V and 5 bases from J, the junction contained 7 bases not matched to a gene. There are 15 residues in the CDR3.

V usage is TRBV6-5 and J usage is TRBJ2-1; D is uncertain. This CDR3 is 11 amino acids long. V was clipped by 4 bases and J by 8 bases, with 6 bases between them. Germline V gene sequence: CDR1 MNHEY, CDR2 SVGAGI. CDR3 nucleotides: TGTGCCAGCAGTTCTTCCGATGAGCAGTTCTTC. Translated: CASSSSDEQFF.

The chain links TRBV12-5 to TRBJ1-5, with D perhaps matching TRBD1 (5 bases). Germline V lookup: CDR1 LGHNT, CDR2 FRNRAP. The length of the CDR3 is 14 residues. Trimming pared 5 bases from V and 3 bases from J, leaving 11 bases between. This CDR3 reads CASGTGGYNQPQHF. Here the CDR3 DNA reads TGTGCTAGTGGTACCGGGGGTTACAATCAGCCCCAGCATTTT.

This chain links TRBV2 with TRBJ2-7; 8 bases align to TRBD1. The CDR3 has 15 residues. V was clipped by 4 bases and J by 7 bases; unmatched bases: 12. Germline CDR1 SNHLY, CDR2 FYNNEI. CDR3: CASSASGQVREEQYF. CDR3 sequence (DNA): TGTGCCAGCAGTGCTTCGGGACAGGTACGAGAGGAGCAGTACTTC.

CDR3 in DNA: TGTGCCAGTATACCCGGTGCAGGGCGTAGGACTGAAGCTTTCTTT. Its protein product is CASIPGAGRRTEAFF. The gene calls are TRBV19 and TRBJ1-1; weak D call: TRBD1 (5 bases). The CDR3 length is 15 residues. Germline values: CDR1 LNHDA, CDR2 SQIVND (reference sequence). Trimming left V 7 bases short and J 5 bases short, with 20 bases between.

This chain uses TRBV9 with TRBJ1-3; D gene unclear. The CDR3 has 14 residues. Trimming removed 3 bases at V and 3 bases at J, with 10 bases between. Germline values: CDR1 SGDLS, CDR2 YYNGEE. CDR3 coding DNA: TGTGCCAGCAGCGCTAAATCTGGTGGAAACACCATATATTTT. This sequence encodes CASSAKSGGNTIYF.

The chain combines TRBV4-2 with TRBJ2-7, with 7 bases that match TRBD2. From germline, CDR1 is LGHNA and CDR2 YNFKEQ. The CDR3 has 13 amino acids. V lost 4 bases, J lost 6 bases, and 6 bases stayed unmatched. CDR3 in amino acids: CASSPERGGEQYF. The CDR3 region has the DNA TGTGCCAGCAGCCCGGAGCGGGGTGGCGAGCAGTACTTC.

V gene TRBV13 combines with J gene TRBJ1-2; D might be TRBD1 (5 bases). Trimming left V 0 bases short and J 4 bases short, with 12 bases between. CDR3 length: 15 residues. Germline V lookup: CDR1 PRHDT, CDR2 FYEKMQ (reference sequence). In DNA, the CDR3 is TGTGCCAGCAGCTTAGGCCAGGAGACAGCCTATGGCTACACCTTC. This gives the protein CASSLGQETAYGYTF.

The chain is built from TRBV5-1 and TRBJ1-5; 10 bases agree with TRBD1. Per the germline V gene, CDR1 is SGHRS and CDR2 is YFSETQ. Trimming at V came to 0 bases and at J to 4 bases, leaving 4 bases not matched to a gene. The CDR3 totals 16 residues. The chain's CDR3 is CASSLGLGQGNQPQHF. CDR3 nucleotides: TGCGCCAGCAGCTTGGGCCTGGGACAGGGGAATCAGCCCCAGCATTTT.